This T cell receptor (beta chain) was found in a study of blood T cell repertoires in COVID-19. The wider study: Spain, Italy and the United States supplied samples that represented acute and convalescent COVID-19. Sample material is recorded as cDNA or gDNA derived from T cells, B-cell-depleted T cells, or PBMCs.

Trimming removed 4 bases from V and 2 bases from J; junction bases left unmatched: 1. CDR1 is KGHSH and CDR2 is LQKENI in the germline V gene. This CDR3 region has 15 residues. Original processing notes: How many nucleated cells were present was estimated from reference gene primer amplification. This table comes from immunoSEQ multiplex PCR, and its TCRdb copy is limited to in-frame clones, with some not included. That table is the source of V, J and clone size, and D and trimming were worked out from the DNA. The repertoire has 310,000 or so clones, 70% to 90% of them found once; the top ten carry over 1%.

This receptor was taken from a man between 65 and 85 years old with acute or convalescent COVID-19. Specimen: peripheral blood. This chain links TRBV18 with TRBJ2-3; 12 bases map to TRBD1. For the CDR3, the DNA is TGTGCCAGCTCACTGGGACAGGGGGCCACAGATACGCAGTATTTT. Translated, it gives CASSLGQGATDTQYF.